A single T cell receptor beta chain is shown here with its context. The data belong to a study of blood T cell repertoires in COVID-19. Using immunoSEQ multiplex PCR, the repertoire was profiled, and TCRdb retains in-frame clones only, with some absent. The sample lists fewer than 350,000 clones, nearly 90% occurring once. Trimming took 5 bases from V and 3 from J, leaving 17 bases between them. The germline V gene has CDR1 LNHDA and CDR2 SQIVND (reference sequence). This CDR3 is 16 amino acids long. The rearrangement links TRBV19 to TRBJ2-1, with D tentatively TRBD2 (6 bases). The clonotype originates from a young woman with acute COVID-19. What was sequenced was PBMCs or T cells enriched from blood (not recorded which). The CDR3 nucleotides are TGTGCCAGTAGTGGCCGAGGACGGGACTTCTACAATGAGCAGTTCTTC. This sequence encodes CASSGRGRDFYNEQFF.